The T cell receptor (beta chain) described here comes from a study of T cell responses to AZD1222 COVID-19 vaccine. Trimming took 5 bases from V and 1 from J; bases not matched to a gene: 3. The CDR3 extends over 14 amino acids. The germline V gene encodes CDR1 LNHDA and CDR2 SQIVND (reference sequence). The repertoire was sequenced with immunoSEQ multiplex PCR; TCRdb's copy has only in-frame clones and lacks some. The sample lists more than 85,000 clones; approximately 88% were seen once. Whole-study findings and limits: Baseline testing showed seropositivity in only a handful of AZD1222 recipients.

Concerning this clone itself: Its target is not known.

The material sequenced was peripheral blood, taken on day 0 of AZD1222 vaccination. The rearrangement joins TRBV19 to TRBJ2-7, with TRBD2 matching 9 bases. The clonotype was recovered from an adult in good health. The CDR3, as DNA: TGTGCCAGTAGTGGCGGGAGGGGTTCCTACGAGCAGTACTTC. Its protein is CASSGGRGSYEQYF.